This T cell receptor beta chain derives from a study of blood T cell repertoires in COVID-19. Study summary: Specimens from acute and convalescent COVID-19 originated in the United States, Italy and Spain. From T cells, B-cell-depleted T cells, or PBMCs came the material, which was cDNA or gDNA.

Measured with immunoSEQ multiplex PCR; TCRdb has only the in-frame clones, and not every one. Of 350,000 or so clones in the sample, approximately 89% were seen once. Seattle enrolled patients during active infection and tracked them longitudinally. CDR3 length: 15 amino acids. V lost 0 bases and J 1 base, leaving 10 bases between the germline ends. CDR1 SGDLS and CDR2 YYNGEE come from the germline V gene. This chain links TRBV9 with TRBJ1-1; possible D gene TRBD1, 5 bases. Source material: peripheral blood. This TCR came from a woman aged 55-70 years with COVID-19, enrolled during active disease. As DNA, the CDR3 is TGTGCCAGCAGCGTAGAGGGGTCCTCGAACACTGAAGCTTTCTTT. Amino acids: CASSVEGSSNTEAFF.